This is a list of T cell receptor beta chains from one sample in a study of CXCR3-negative and CXCR3-positive naive CD8 T cells. Using the 5' RACE reads, TCRdb records one entry per CDR3 protein without DNA. The sample yields about 26,000 distinct CDR3 sequences, of which the top ten take up about 2.8%. Source material: naive CXCR3- CD8+ T cells from blood. Receptor source: a human donor in good health. Some clones in this sample may be carry-over from other donors' samples. CDR3s include the opening cysteine and the closing phenylalanine or tryptophan. The order of the fields is J gene, clone size, V gene, CDR3 protein. Size tells how often a clone was seen (once, few, many) or the class of an expanded clone, and some rows leave it out.

>TRBJ2-2|-|TRBV6-2/TRBV6-3
CASSYSKDGNTGELFF
>TRBJ2-5|-|TRBV5-6
CASSLGEPWGETQYF
>TRBJ1-3|-|TRBV29-1
CSADRRHSGNTIYF
>TRBJ2-1|-|TRBV7-6
CASSLVETASYNEQFF
>TRBJ2-5|-|TRBV6-2/TRBV6-3
CASRETYQETQYF
>TRBJ2-1|-|TRBV11-3
CASSLDWRRGQHNEQFF
>TRBJ2-7|-|TRBV7-6
CASSTGQGAYEQYF
>TRBJ2-1|-|TRBV27
CASSARSGRAYNEQFF
>TRBJ2-1|-|TRBV9
CASSTPPGRYYNEQFF
>TRBJ2-7|-|TRBV5-1
CASRGDSYEQYF
>TRBJ2-2|-|TRBV23-1
CASSRPRKQRTGELFF
>TRBJ2-7|-|TRBV29-1
CSVVERGLEQYF
>TRBJ2-1|-|TRBV14
CASSILAGGYNEQFF
>TRBJ2-7|-|TRBV14
CASSPDRASSYEQYF
>TRBJ2-3|-|TRBV29-1
CSVEDRAEYTDTQYF
>TRBJ2-4|-|TRBV28
CASSLDGNIQYF
>TRBJ1-1|-|TRBV28
CAGSPPGQVNTEAFF
>TRBJ2-1|-|TRBV12-3/TRBV12-4
CASSLYRDNEQFF
>TRBJ2-7|-|TRBV9
CASSVGGLDPYEQYF
>TRBJ2-3|-|TRBV9
CASSVLAGSTDTQYF
>TRBJ2-7|medium-sized|TRBV5-1
CASSWTGPSYEQYF
>TRBJ2-4|-|TRBV29-1
CSVEFDGGKNIQYF
>TRBJ2-1|-|TRBV5-5
CASSSTGSSFYEQFF
>TRBJ1-1|-|TRBV4-2
CASSQEPGNTEAFF
>TRBJ2-1|-|TRBV7-9
CASSTLRVPSYNEQFF
>TRBJ1-1|-|TRBV20-1
CTGGGVETHTEAFF
>TRBJ1-1|-|TRBV29-1
CSVRWREAEAFF
>TRBJ2-3|-|TRBV3-1
CASSQDRGEHTQYF
>TRBJ1-1|-|TRBV20-1
CSARGDRDNTEAFF
>TRBJ2-1|-|TRBV6-2/TRBV6-3
CASSLAGNYNEQFF
>TRBJ1-5|-|TRBV3-1
CASSPRQGSNQPQHF
>TRBJ2-2|-|TRBV12-3/TRBV12-4
CASSTWGTGQGIANTGELFF
>TRBJ2-1|-|TRBV7-3
CASRDTSGRYNEQFF
>TRBJ2-7|-|TRBV4-3
CASSATGQGFGEQYF
>TRBJ2-7|-|TRBV20-1
CSASQYLTSPWEGYEQYF
>TRBJ2-7|-|TRBV28
CASSLGGQGTYEQYF
>TRBJ2-1|-|TRBV6-1
CASSELNEQFF
>TRBJ2-1|medium-sized|TRBV6-2/TRBV6-3
CASSSAGVFDSEQFF
>TRBJ1-5|-|TRBV4-1
CASSQGGIAQPQHF
>TRBJ1-6|-|TRBV7-8
CASSLGDVYNSPLHF
>TRBJ1-1|medium-sized|TRBV4-3
CASSATGQGTTEAFF
>TRBJ2-4|medium-sized|TRBV20-1
CSAPGSGRNIQYF
>TRBJ2-3|-|TRBV6-4
CASSEGGTDTQYF
>TRBJ1-5|-|TRBV12-3/TRBV12-4
CASSLSVSDQPQHF
>TRBJ2-5|-|TRBV12-3/TRBV12-4
CASSYPQETQYF
>TRBJ2-1|-|TRBV16
CASSPGQGPTSEQFF
>TRBJ2-7|-|TRBV29-1
CSVLGGGGTYEQYF
>TRBJ2-5|-|TRBV29-1
CSVVTGPQTQYF
>TRBJ2-1|-|TRBV28
CASSPYLHLSSYNEQFF
>TRBJ1-1|-|TRBV19
CASKNRDGTEAFF
>TRBJ2-1|-|TRBV7-3
CASSRTPPGQDFNEQFF
>TRBJ2-3|-|TRBV27
CASSPGTDTQYF
>TRBJ1-5|-|TRBV20-1
CSARDRVFSNQPQHF
>TRBJ1-5|-|TRBV19
CASRPSGYQPQHF